The 26 T cell receptor beta chains given below trace back to one sample, sequenced in a study of blood T cell repertoires in COVID-19. Profiled with immunoSEQ multiplex PCR; TCRdb holds only in-frame clones, not every one. The sample holds about 40,000 clones, around three quarters seen once. The sequenced sample was peripheral blood. These receptors all stem from a man older than 75 with acute or convalescent COVID-19.

This chain joins TRBV29-1 and TRBJ1-1; 7 bases are a match to TRBD1. CDR3 size: 15 residues. From germline, CDR1 is SQVTM and CDR2 ANQGSEA. V was clipped by 4 bases and J by 0 bases; unmatched bases: 8. The CDR3 coding sequence is TGCAGCGTTGCAGGGGGTTGGGGGATGAACACTGAAGCTTTCTTT. As protein: CSVAGGWGMNTEAFF.

The chain employs TRBV24-1 and TRBJ2-2, with 9 bases identical to TRBD2. With V trimmed by 12 bases and J by 1 base, 2 bases remained unmatched. CDR3 length: 13 amino acids. Per germline, CDR1 KGHDR and CDR2 SFDVKD. CDR3 in amino acids: CAASGVNTGELFF. The CDR3, as DNA: TGTGCCGCTAGCGGGGTGAACACCGGGGAGCTGTTTTTT.

This rearrangement joins TRBV11-2 to TRBJ1-2; 10 nucleotides line up with TRBD1. Losses at the gene ends were 4 bases for V and 8 bases for J; bases not matched to a gene: 7. Germline loops: CDR1 SGHAT, CDR2 FQNNGV. This CDR3 has 14 residues. The CDR3 bases are TGTGCCAGCAGCTGGGGGGACAGGGGTAGCGGCTACACCTTC. It translates to CASSWGDRGSGYTF.

The chain joins TRBV6-2 or TRBV6-3 to TRBJ1-5; 9 nucleotides line up with TRBD1. The CDR3 runs to 14 residues. Looked up from germline, CDR1 is MNHEY and CDR2 is SVGEGT. The V and J ends lost 4 bases and 8 bases, in that order; junction bases with no gene match: 6. The DNA for the CDR3 is TGTGCCAGCAGTTCACAGGGGGCTCTGGAGCCCCAGCATTTT. Its translation: CASSSQGALEPQHF.

The rearrangement uses TRBV4-1 and TRBJ1-2, with D tentatively TRBD1 (5 bases). Trimming shortened V by 2 bases and J by 0 bases, and 22 bases separated the two germline ends. The CDR3 has 19 residues. Germline CDR1 is MGHRA and CDR2 is YSYEKL. The CDR3 DNA follows: TGCGCCAGCAGCCAAACCCAACCTCGACAGTCGGGAGCTAACTATGGCTACACCTTC. Encoded protein: CASSQTQPRQSGANYGYTF.

This clone appeared a few times. The J gene is TRBJ1-1, the V gene TRBV6-5; D gene uncertain. V lost 8 bases and J lost 4, with 14 bases in between. The CDR3 totals 13 residues. Germline loops: CDR1 MNHEY, CDR2 SVGAGI. CDR3 amino acids: CASRHPTVTEAFF. CDR3 coding DNA: TGTGCCAGCCGGCATCCAACAGTCACTGAAGCTTTCTTT.

The rearrangement links TRBV9 to TRBJ2-5, with TRBD1 identical over 9 bases. The CDR3 sequence is 13 residues long. Germline CDR1 reads SGDLS; CDR2 reads YYNGEE. J gave up 8 bases and V 2 bases, and 4 bases lay outside the gene matches. Here the CDR3 reads CASSVRTGETQYF. Written as DNA, the CDR3 is TGTGCCAGCAGCGTCAGGACAGGGGAAACCCAGTACTTC.

CDR3 region: CASSPSGSSYNEQFF. As DNA, the CDR3 is TGTGCCAGTAGCCCGAGCGGCAGCTCCTACAATGAGCAGTTCTTC. This chain uses TRBV19 with TRBJ2-1, with TRBD2 as a possible D gene (5 bases). V gave up 6 bases and J gave up 0 bases, with 12 bases separating them. The germline gives CDR1 LNHDA, CDR2 SQIVND (reference sequence). The CDR3 spans 15 residues.

The chain employs TRBV3-1 (or the pseudogene TRBV3-2) and TRBJ2-3, with 12 positions matching TRBD2. CDR3 length: 17 amino acids. With V trimmed by 4 bases and J by 1 base, 6 bases remained unmatched. Germline V gives CDR1 LGHDT, CDR2 YNNKEL (reference sequence). CDR3 in DNA: TGTGCCAGCAGCCTCGGACTAGCGGGATCGGGCACAGATACGCAGTATTTT. Its translation is CASSLGLAGSGTDTQYF.

This clone is a singleton in its sample. The chain combines TRBV29-1 with TRBJ2-3, with 7 bases that match TRBD2. The CDR3 consists of 13 residues. From germline, CDR1 is SQVTM and CDR2 ANQGSEA. Trimming took 3 bases from V and 7 from J; bases not matched to a gene: 7. This chain's CDR3 is CSVEGTGGNTQYF. For the CDR3, the DNA is TGCAGCGTTGAGGGGACGGGGGGAAATACGCAGTATTTT.

V usage is TRBV6-1 and J usage is TRBJ1-6; D possibly corresponds to TRBD1 (6 bases). From germline, CDR1 is MNHNS and CDR2 SASEGT. Deletions cut 0 bases from V and 2 bases from J, with 11 bases between. CDR3 length equals 17 residues. CDR3 sequence (DNA): TGTGCCAGCAGTGAAGCGCAAGGGGGAACCTATAATTCACCCCTCCACTTT. Translation: CASSEAQGGTYNSPLHF.

This rearrangement joins TRBV15 to TRBJ1-4; 7 bases match TRBD1. Germline trimming cut 1 base from V and 4 bases from J; bases unmatched to any gene: 6. The CDR3 has 16 residues. Germline CDR1 and CDR2: LNHNV and YYDKDF (reference sequence). In DNA form, the CDR3 reads TGTGCCACCAGCAGAGGCCCGGGACAGCTTAATGAAAAACTGTTTTTT. Residues: CATSRGPGQLNEKLFF.

The rearrangement joins TRBV18 to TRBJ1-3; unclear D gene. The germline gives CDR1 KGHSH, CDR2 LQKENI. This CDR3 is built from 15 residues. Trimming removed 3 bases from V and 0 bases from J, with 9 bases in between. The CDR3 coding sequence is TGTGCCAGCTCACCCGGGATGTCCTCTGGAAACACCATATATTTT. The encoded protein is CASSPGMSSGNTIYF.

V and J are TRBV12-3 or TRBV12-4 and TRBJ2-5; D not resolved. This CDR3 is built from 13 residues. DNA for the CDR3: TGTGGAACCCGGTCGTCCGGTGAAGAGACCCAGTACTTC. This translates into CGTRSSGEETQYF.

The V and J genes are TRBV19 and TRBJ2-1, with a weak D call TRBD1 (6 bases). Trimming shortened V by 10 bases and J by 4 bases, and 20 bases separated the two germline ends. The CDR3 consists of 15 residues. Germline V gene sequence: CDR1 LNHDA, CDR2 SQIVND (reference sequence). The CDR3 reads CATNPGHALYNEQFF. The CDR3 DNA follows: TGTGCCACTAATCCGGGACACGCGCTTTACAATGAGCAGTTCTTC.

Note on this clone: Sequence at one end of the junction differs from germline and may be a read error. The chain recombines TRBV24-1 with TRBJ2-3; a possible D gene is TRBD1 (6 bases). The CDR3 is 13 residues long. Germline loops: CDR1 KGHDR, CDR2 SFDVKD. This chain's CDR3 is CATSDEATGTQYF. CDR3 sequence (DNA): TGTGCCACCAGTGACGAAGCGACAGGTACGCAGTATTTT.

The genes are TRBV5-1 and TRBJ2-1, with D possibly matching TRBD2 (6 bases). Trimming removed 2 bases at V and 9 bases at J, with 12 bases between. The CDR3 extends over 13 amino acids. In germline, CDR1 is SGHRS, CDR2 YFSETQ. CDR3 sequence: CASSLSRGGEQFF. The DNA of the CDR3 is TGCGCCAGCAGCTTATCGCGGGGAGGTGAGCAGTTCTTC.

This clone turned up a few times. The CDR3 nucleotides read TGTGCCGAGACCGTAATAGCGGGAGGAGAGCAGTACTTC. This codes for CAETVIAGGEQYF. The genes are TRBV30 and TRBJ2-7; TRBD2 matches 10 bases. After removal of 8 bases from V and 7 bases from J, the junction contained 11 bases not matched to a gene. This CDR3 is built from 13 residues. CDR1 and CDR2 from the germline V gene are GTSNPN and SVGIG (reference sequence).

This chain uses TRBV11-2 with TRBJ1-1, with TRBD1 as a possible D gene (6 bases). Per germline, CDR1 SGHAT and CDR2 FQNNGV. Trimming removed 2 bases at V and 0 bases at J, with 10 bases between. The CDR3 length is 15 residues. This CDR3 is CASSLTDSMNTEAFF. The CDR3 nucleotides are TGTGCCAGCAGCTTAACGGACAGCATGAACACTGAAGCTTTCTTT.

CDR3 residues: CASSLGALRTDTQYF. DNA of the CDR3: TGTGCCAGCAGTCTGGGGGCCCTGCGCACAGATACGCAGTATTTT. The chain has TRBV2 and TRBJ2-3; tentatively, D is TRBD1 (6 bases). Germline V gives CDR1 SNHLY, CDR2 FYNNEI. V lost 5 bases, J lost 1 base, and 13 bases lay in between. The CDR3 contains 15 residues.

V gene TRBV6-6 combines with J gene TRBJ2-1; D might be TRBD2 (5 bases). CDR1 and CDR2 from the germline V gene are MNHNY and SVGAGI (reference sequence). The CDR3 covers 12 residues. Trimming stripped 6 bases from V and 8 bases from J, with 11 bases between. This CDR3 reads CASSPAGHEQFF. In DNA form, the CDR3 reads TGTGCCAGCAGCCCCGCGGGCCATGAGCAGTTCTTC.

The chain has TRBV7-3 and TRBJ2-1; 13 nucleotides line up with TRBD2. The germline CDR1 and CDR2 sequences are SGHTA and FQGTGA. This CDR3 region has 16 residues. V lost 5 bases and J lost 7; bases outside the gene matches: 8. Here the CDR3 reads CASSLGLAGVLNEQFF. DNA of the CDR3: TGTGCCAGCAGCCTCGGACTAGCGGGAGTATTAAATGAGCAGTTCTTC.

This chain joins TRBV5-1 and TRBJ1-1, with 9 bases lining up with TRBD1. In germline, CDR1 is SGHRS, CDR2 YFSETQ. V lost 4 bases, J lost 8 bases, and 6 bases stayed unmatched. This CDR3 has 13 amino acids. This CDR3 is CASSPQGAIEAFF. In DNA form, the CDR3 reads TGCGCCAGCAGCCCACAGGGGGCGATCGAAGCTTTCTTT.

The V gene is TRBV6-6, the J gene TRBJ1-2, with no clear D. CDR1 and CDR2 (germline): MNHNY, SVGAGI (reference sequence). V lost 8 bases to trimming and J lost 2 bases, with 9 bases between them. The CDR3 has 12 amino acids. The DNA of the CDR3 is TGTGCCAGCGCGTCGGAGAACTATGGCTACACCTTC. Protein sequence: CASASENYGYTF.

The chain employs TRBV29-1 and TRBJ2-1; TRBD1 agrees at 8 bases. Germline CDR1 reads SQVTM; CDR2 reads ANQGSEA. V was pared by 8 bases and J by 0 bases, with 12 bases of the junction left unmatched. This CDR3 is built from 16 residues. This CDR3 reads CSIQRQGATSYNEQFF. Here the CDR3 DNA reads TGCAGCATCCAGCGCCAGGGGGCGACCTCCTACAATGAGCAGTTCTTC.

The V call is TRBV9, the J call TRBJ2-1; 9 positions agree with TRBD2. Germline lookup yields CDR1 SGDLS and CDR2 YYNGEE. The CDR3 is made up of 17 amino acids. J was trimmed by 3 bases and V by 0 bases; bases with no gene match: 7. The CDR3 bases are TGTGCCAGCAGCGTAGTGCCGACTAGCGGAGTCTACAATGAGCAGTTCTTC. Its translation is CASSVVPTSGVYNEQFF.